Given below is one T cell receptor beta chain in context. The sample holds many counts of this clonotype. This receptor's antigen is unknown. No base quality information exists; no much larger clone differs at one position. This entry belongs to a study of regulatory T cells in long-lasting Graves disease listed by TCRdb under 2021. Background for the entire study: Newly diagnosed Graves' disease patients had taken antithyroid drugs for less than 3 months. Persistent Graves' disease patients were compared with newly diagnosed Graves' disease patients by peripheral blood TCR sequencing and RNA sequencing. The study was conducted in China and was registered as a clinical trial. TCR sequencing covered some 13 persistent and 20 or so newly diagnosed Graves' disease patients, some 35 samples in total.

The CDR3 runs 15 residues from the cysteine to the phenylalanine. The retained sequence is limited to the CDR3, 45 bases, with the frame set at the first base. The germline V gene sets CDR1 to SGHRS and CDR2 to YFSETQ. V lost 4 bases and J lost 0 bases; the stretch between them is 12 bases long. General conclusions and limits of the study: Persistent disease showed preferential use of TRBV28, TRBJ1-2 and TRBJ2-5, whereas newly diagnosed disease favored TRBV20-1 and TRBJ2-1. The small sample size was acknowledged by the authors as a limitation that may reduce accuracy. Only peripheral blood was studied, because thyroid tissue, the primary lesion, was inaccessible. Lower TCR Shannon entropy and fewer highly expanded clones were observed in persistent Graves' disease patients than in newly diagnosed patients, which suggested clonal expansion. A larger number of public clonotypes was shared among persistent patients (more than 2,500) than among newly diagnosed patients (approximately 1,000). Sequencing and analysis were limited to the TCR beta chain.

The library was produced with multiplex PCR. The instrument was an Illumina HiSeq 4000. TCR beta libraries were built with iRepertoire HTBI primers and Arm-PCR amplification of CDR3 regions. Before sequencing, the PCR products went through gel purification. The study's processing was this. Across samples, approximately 68 TRBV and roughly 15 TRBJ segments were identified and used for gene usage analysis of CDR3 amino acid clonotypes. Filtered high-quality paired reads were merged into contigs using COPE and FqMerger. BLAST was used to align contigs to the IMGT TRBV, TRBD and TRBJ reference genes, and CDR3 was defined following IMGT. Highly expanded clones were defined as clonotypes with a frequency above 0.1%. Repertoire diversity was measured by Shannon entropy, and V-J evenness by the Gini coefficient. A clonotype was considered public if more than one individual shared it. The public reads were reanalyzed by TCRdb: fastp trimming at Q25, MiXCR alignment, in-frame beta chains only. Rows with a matching CDR3 protein are joined into one entry that keeps the most common DNA and genes. The V and J calls follow TCRdb's processing rather than the paper's. Recorded for this sample are under 400,000 distinct CDR3 sequences; over 15% of them occurred a single time. The ten top clones hold about 27% of the sample.

The sample's time point label, decoded: newly diagnosed GD, antithyroid drugs for less than 3 months. For both TCR sequencing and RNA sequencing, RNA was extracted from PBMCs in TRIzol. The diagnosis of Graves' disease followed American Thyroid Association guidelines. The patients came from an endocrinology department in Xi'an, China. Each patient gave approximately 10 milliliters of peripheral blood, collected in an EDTA anticoagulant tube. Ficoll Paque Plus density gradient separation was used to isolate PBMCs, and no further T cell sorting was done. RNA quality was checked with an Agilent 2100 Bioanalyzer and agarose gel, and concentration with a NanoDrop 2000. The data were also submitted as part of a second study, on T cells in Graves' hyperthyroidism and ophthalmopathy. As described in the second report: Graves' hyperthyroidism was defined as stable when no progression to ophthalmopathy occurred over 18 months of follow-up. Hyperthyroidism patients were newly diagnosed, with disease duration under 2 months, and aged 18 to 65 years. Any patient with an uncontrolled infection, another autoimmune disease, pregnancy or lactation was excluded. Diagnoses were established on the basis of clinical symptoms, serum thyroxine and TRAb, thyroid ultrasound, and orbital computed tomography. The first round of RT-PCR for the TCR CDR3 was performed with the HTBI primer set and the Qiagen OneStep RT-PCR kit. Most expanded thyroid clonotypes (frequency above 0.001) were also detected in blood, suggesting blood repertoires may reflect thyroid immune responses. In cross-validation, a model built on a 13 V-J signature told ophthalmopathy apart from stable hyperthyroidism with 85% to 90% sensitivity and approximately 84% specificity, and in testing the same model reached 80%/75%. During validation, the model predicted progression to ophthalmopathy a median of approximately six months ahead of onset, with around 71% sensitivity and 72.22% specificity. To identify distinguishing TCR V-J signatures, a discovery cohort of around 100 patients was used, comprising roughly 45 with Graves' ophthalmopathy and 57 with stable Graves' hyperthyroidism. Whether ophthalmopathy could be predicted prospectively was tested in an independent validation cohort made up of approximately 19 hyperthyroidism patients plus 17 patients who later progressed to ophthalmopathy. The 90 or so discovery patients were randomly split 7:3 into training and test sets. In about 6 Graves' hyperthyroidism patients, the study also compared T-cell repertoires from thyroid tissue with T-cell repertoires from blood. Following sampling, methimazole starting at 30 mg daily was given to hyperthyroidism patients, and high-dose intravenous methylprednisolone was given to ophthalmopathy patients. The libraries were constructed in a second round of multiplex PCR and then size-selected and purified. Sequencing of the libraries was done on an Illumina HiSeq2000 using paired-end 100 bp reads. Raw data were processed with SOAPnuke, discarding reads with adapters, uncalled bases, mean Phred below 15, or no exact constant-primer or identifier match. COPE v1.2.5 was used to merge the high-quality paired reads, and each unique nucleotide sequence was defined as a clonotype. MiTCR v1.1 was used to align the clonotypes against IMGT TRBV, TRBD and TRBJ reference segments. The analysis included only V-J combinations with a frequency above 0.0001, which together covered approximately 99% of the repertoires. The TCS score was defined as the ratio of F50 (clonal expansion) to E x V (chaos), calculated using BLOSUM62-based TCRdist between CDR3 peptides within each V-J. Welch's t-statistics and random forest reduced 500 to 550 V-J features to some 14, which were used in a naive Bayes classifier (R e1071). Sample size was not statistically predetermined, and blinding of investigators to group allocation was not performed. The paper reports TCR Vbeta CDR3 sequencing of approximately 140 peripheral blood samples: 43 ophthalmopathy, 75 to 80 hyperthyroidism and around 17 progressor patients.

The sequencing used peripheral blood mononuclear cells (PBMCs), collected at new diagnosis, from a patient treated with antithyroid drugs. The sequence is built from TRBV5-1 and TRBJ2-3; no D segment can be confidently identified. The receptor's source is a man aged 35-49 years with Graves disease. Donor details come from another sample of the same person, matched by shared clones. The CDR3 reads CASSITGRSTDTQYF. The bases read TGCGCCAGCAGCATTACGGGCCGCAGCACAGATACGCAGTATTTT.